Below, 32 T cell receptor beta chains from the same sample are listed, as sequenced in a study of Tregs in tolerant kidney transplant recipients. The nonmyeloablative bone marrow transplants came from related graft donors, with transient mixed chimerism. Repertoires were generated with immunoSEQ multiplex PCR, while TCRdb's copy carries only in-frame clones and drops some. The ten most abundant clones cover less than 2% of a sample with around 30,000 clones. The sequenced sample was CD4+ T cells from blood (PBMCs), obtained 24 months after the transplant. The receptors were gathered from a human patient who received a combined kidney and bone marrow transplant. The graft donor may account for some of the T cells.

With respect to this clone: The read is 3 residues too short to cover the CDR3 end, so that end is filled in from the germline J gene. V gene TRBV7-8 combines with J gene TRBJ2-7; 10 nucleotides match TRBD2. The CDR3 consists of 14 residues. Germline CDR1 is SGHVS and CDR2 is FQNEAQ. After removal of 7 bases from V and 3 bases from J, the junction contained 6 bases not matched to a gene. The CDR3 loop is CASISSGGNYEQYF. CDR3 DNA, as far as it was read: TGTGCCAGCATTTCTAGCGGGGGCAACTACGAG.

CDR3 residues: CSAREGGYEQYF. Partial CDR3 DNA: TGCAGTGCTAGAGAGGGGGGCTACGAG. The chain is built from TRBV20-1 and TRBJ2-7, with D possibly TRBD2 on 6 matching bases. Read data end 3 residues before the CDR3 end; the end is taken from the germline J gene. The CDR3 runs to 12 residues. Germline V gene sequence: CDR1 DFQATT, CDR2 SNEGSKA (reference sequence). The germline V and J ends were trimmed by 0 bases and 3 bases, with 6 bases remaining between them.

This clone is medium-sized (0.01 to 0.1%) by frequency. The read finishes 3 residues shy of the CDR3 end, and the germline J gene is used to complete it. The chain couples TRBV6-2 or TRBV6-3 to TRBJ2-4; D not resolved. The germline V and J ends were trimmed by 8 bases and 0 bases, with 14 bases remaining between them. The CDR3 extends over 15 amino acids. The germline gives CDR1 MNHEY, CDR2 SVGEGT. The DNA read from the CDR3 is TGTGCCAGCGCGCCTTTGCTCATAGCCAAAAACATT. It specifies CASAPLLIAKNI. The entire CDR3 is CASAPLLIAKNIQYF.

Comments on this clone: The read ends 3 residues before the CDR3 terminus; that terminus is restored from the germline J gene. This sequence joins TRBV7-3 and TRBJ2-1; 9 bases align to TRBD2. The V segment lost 5 bases and the J segment 4 bases; nucleotides outside the gene matches: 6. The CDR3 loop spans 15 amino acids. The germline V gene encodes CDR1 SGHTA and CDR2 FQGTGA. Partial CDR3 DNA: TGTGCCAGCAGCCCGACTAGCGGTTATTACAATGAG. This translates into CASSPTSGYYNE. The full CDR3 sequence reads CASSPTSGYYNEQFF.

Details on this clone: Read sequence stops 3 residues before the CDR3 end, and the germline J gene provides the missing end. The chain employs TRBV9 and TRBJ2-1, with D maybe TRBD2 (6 bases). The CDR3 totals 13 residues. The ends were cut back, 7 bases at V and 4 bases at J, with 12 bases in the middle. Germline V gene sequence: CDR1 SGDLS, CDR2 YYNGEE. CDR3 DNA (partial): TGTGCCAGCTCCCCGGGACTTTACAATGAG. Protein: CASSPGLYNE. The whole CDR3 sequence is CASSPGLYNEQFF.

On this clone itself: Sequencing ends 3 residues short of the CDR3 end; the germline J gene provides the rest. V gene TRBV20-1 combines with J gene TRBJ1-2; perhaps TRBD1 as D (5 bases). The CDR3 loop spans 12 amino acids. Germline CDR1 reads DFQATT; CDR2 reads SNEGSKA (reference sequence). V lost 6 bases and J 5 bases, leaving 13 bases between the germline ends. CDR3 bases read: TGCAGTGCCCATTCGACAGTTTATGGC. Translated: CSAHSTVYG. The CDR3, in full, reads CSAHSTVYGYTF.

Remarks on this clone: From the germline J gene comes the end of the CDR3, since the read stops 3 residues before it. V is TRBV18 and J is TRBJ2-3; tentative D call: TRBD2 (7 bases). CDR3 length: 14 residues. Germline assignment: CDR1 KGHSH and CDR2 LQKENI. V was shortened by 2 bases and J by 4 bases, with 10 bases between the two germline ends. The chain's CDR3 is CASSPGGGADTQYF. The CDR3 bases that were read are TGTGCCAGCTCACCAGGGGGGGGCGCAGATACG. The whole variable domain, filled in from reference TRBV18 and TRBJ2-3, reads NAGVMQNPRHLVRRRGQEARLRCSPMKGHSHVYWYRQLPEEGLKFMVYLQKENIIDESGMPKERFSAEFPKEGPSILRIQQVVRGDSAAYFCASSPGGGADTQYFGPGTRLTVL.

This clone is labeled medium-sized based on frequency. The part of the CDR3 DNA that was read is TGCAGTGCTAGAGGGCCCTACCCAGGAGGTACG. It yields the protein CSARGPYPGGT. The complete CDR3 reads CSARGPYPGGTQYF. The chain has TRBV20-1 and TRBJ2-3; possibly TRBD2 for D (5 bases). The CDR3 end is not reached by the read, which stops 3 residues before it; the germline J gene fills it in. V was trimmed by 1 base and J by 8 bases, leaving 16 bases between them. Germline CDR1 DFQATT, CDR2 SNEGSKA (reference sequence). This CDR3 spans 14 amino acids.

About this clone itself: At one boundary the junction diverges from the germline segment, which might be a read error. The missing CDR3 end, 3 residues past where the read stops, is filled in from the germline J gene. The chain combines TRBV4-2 with TRBJ2-1, with TRBD1 as a possible D gene (5 bases). CDR1 LGHNA and CDR2 YNFKEQ come from the germline V gene. The CDR3 loop spans 18 amino acids. This CDR3 is CASSQDLKGQGKRNEQFF. CDR3 bases read: TGCGCCAGCAGCCAAGATCTTAAAGGGCAGGGAAAAAGGAATGAG.

The CDR3 DNA, read in part, is TGTGCCTGGAGGATGACCCTGGGCCCTTTGACAGCTAACTATGGC. This codes for CAWRMTLGPLTANYG. The whole CDR3 is CAWRMTLGPLTANYGYTF. The chain is built from TRBV30 and TRBJ1-2, with D tentatively TRBD1 (5 bases). The DNA ends 3 residues before the CDR3 does, and the rest of the CDR3 is filled in from the germline J gene. Germline V gene lookup returns CDR1 GTSNPN and CDR2 SVGIG (reference sequence). The CDR3 totals 18 residues. V was clipped by 3 bases and J by 0 bases, with 23 bases between them.

Regarding this clone: The CDR3 end is not reached by the read, which stops 3 residues before it; the germline J gene fills it in. The chain employs TRBV5-4 and TRBJ1-1, with D possibly being TRBD1 (6 bases). The CDR3 consists of 16 residues. V was cut by 3 bases and J by 1 base, with 16 bases left in between. From germline, CDR1 is SGHNT and CDR2 YYREEE (reference sequence). This CDR3 reads CASSSAGQRSNTEAFF. CDR3 bases read: TGTGCCAGCAGCTCGGCCGGACAGAGATCGAACACTGAA.

As to this clone: The CDR3 end falls 3 residues outside the read, so it is completed with the germline J gene. V gene TRBV30 combines with J gene TRBJ1-2; D is ambiguous. Germline V lookup: CDR1 GTSNPN, CDR2 SVGIG (reference sequence). This CDR3 comprises 11 residues. Trimming took 3 bases from V and 6 from J, leaving 8 bases between them. The CDR3 protein is CAWRSQNGYTF. Partial CDR3 DNA: TGTGCCTGGAGATCACAGAATGGC.

Concerning this clone: The CDR3 end is not reached by the read, which stops 3 residues before it; the germline J gene fills it in. The rearrangement joins TRBV2 to TRBJ1-1; D ambiguous. Per germline, CDR1 SNHLY and CDR2 FYNNEI. The CDR3 extends over 11 amino acids. CDR3 protein: CASKKGSQAFF. The CDR3 bases that were read are TGTGCCAGCAAGAAGGGCAGCCAA.

CDR3 bases read: TGTGCCAGCAGCCCCGCCTACGAG. It is translated as CASSPAYE. The full CDR3 protein is CASSPAYEQYF. V and J are TRBV7-2 and TRBJ2-7; D is undetermined. The read finishes 3 residues shy of the CDR3 end, and the germline J gene is used to complete it. Germline CDR1 is SGHTA and CDR2 is FQGNSA. V was clipped by 5 bases and J by 2 bases, with 4 bases between them. The length of the CDR3 is 11 residues.

About this clone itself: The read terminates 3 residues before the CDR3 end, so the remaining end is supplied by the germline J gene. The chain joins TRBV12-3 or TRBV12-4 to TRBJ2-1; TRBD2 matches at 7 bases. V was pared by 5 bases and J by 3 bases, with 4 bases of the junction left unmatched. This CDR3 has 14 residues. The CDR3 DNA, read in part, is TGTGCCAGCAGTAATAGCGGGCACTACAATGAG. Residues: CASSNSGHYNE. In full, the CDR3 is CASSNSGHYNEQFF.

Regarding this clone: The read gets to within 3 residues of the CDR3 end, and the germline J gene fills in the rest. This chain connects TRBV7-9 to TRBJ2-1, with 10 bases aligning to TRBD2. The CDR3 contains 14 residues. The J segment lost 7 bases and the V segment lost 3 bases, leaving 3 bases of the junction unmatched. The V gene's germline CDR1 is SEHNR and CDR2 FQNEAQ (reference sequence). CDR3 amino acids: CASSLLAGVNEQFF. The part of the CDR3 DNA that was read is TGTGCCAGCAGCTTGCTAGCGGGAGTGAATGAG.

Note on this clone: The CDR3 goes on 3 residues after the read ends, and that part is filled in from the germline J gene. The V and J genes are TRBV7-2 and TRBJ1-5; the D gene is possibly TRBD1 (6 bases). The CDR3 length is 14 residues. Germline assignment: CDR1 SGHTA and CDR2 FQGNSA. V was cut by 2 bases and J by 4 bases, with 9 bases left in between. The covered CDR3 bases are TGTGCCAGCAGCTTAAAGGGGGGGAATCAGCCC. Its protein product is CASSLKGGNQP. The CDR3 in its entirety is CASSLKGGNQPQHF.

Note on this clone: The DNA ends 3 residues before the CDR3 does, and the rest of the CDR3 is filled in from the germline J gene. V is TRBV5-1 and J is TRBJ2-1; a weak D match, TRBD2 (6 bases). V lost 0 bases and J lost 4, with 11 bases in between. The CDR3 covers 15 residues. Germline V gene lookup returns CDR1 SGHRS and CDR2 YFSETQ. The covered CDR3 bases are TGCGCCAGCAGCTTGGTGCGGGATACTTACAATGAG. Translated: CASSLVRDTYNE. The CDR3 in full is CASSLVRDTYNEQFF.

In regard to this clone: The CDR3 goes on 3 residues after the read ends, and that part is filled in from the germline J gene. The chain carries TRBV2 and TRBJ1-4; 10 bases fit TRBD1. CDR3 size: 14 residues. In germline, CDR1 is SNHLY, CDR2 FYNNEI. Trimming cost V 8 bases and J 6 bases; bases outside gene matches: 6. CDR3: CASGSGTGDEKLFF. The sequenced part of the CDR3 DNA is TGTGCCAGCGGCTCCGGGACAGGGGATGAAAAA. Together with reference TRBV2 and TRBJ1-4, the CDR3 gives the full variable domain: EPEVTQTPSHQVTQMGQEVILRCVPISNHLYFYWYRQILGQKVEFLVSFYNNEISEKSEIFDDQFSVERPDGSNFTLKIRSTKLEDSAMYFCASGSGTGDEKLFFGSGTQLSVL.

To note about this clone: Read data end 3 residues before the CDR3 end; the end is taken from the germline J gene. The V and J genes are TRBV2 and TRBJ1-4, with D possibly TRBD1 on 6 matching bases. Per the germline V gene, CDR1 is SNHLY and CDR2 is FYNNEI. V dropped 8 bases and J dropped 6 bases, with 13 bases sitting between them. The CDR3 is 13 residues long. The DNA read from the CDR3 is TGTGCCAGCGAGGGCAGGGGAGATGAAAAA. It encodes CASEGRGDEK. The whole CDR3 sequence reads CASEGRGDEKLFF.

A note on this clone: The read falls 3 residues short of the CDR3 end, and the missing part is taken from the germline J gene. V is TRBV20-1 and J is TRBJ1-3, with 7 positions matching TRBD1. CDR3 length: 14 residues. CDR1 DFQATT and CDR2 SNEGSKA come from the germline V gene (reference sequence). After removal of 0 bases from V and 4 bases from J, the junction contained 3 bases not matched to a gene. The covered CDR3 bases are TGCAGTGCTAGAGACAGGGGGAGAGGAAACACC. Protein sequence: CSARDRGRGNT. From start to end, the CDR3 is CSARDRGRGNTIYF.

In the case of this clone: The CDR3 is cut off 3 residues early in the read; its end comes from the germline J gene. The gene calls are TRBV20-1 and TRBJ2-7; a possible D gene is TRBD2 (7 bases). The CDR3 sequence is 15 residues long. Germline V lookup: CDR1 DFQATT, CDR2 SNEGSKA (reference sequence). The ends were cut back, 1 base at V and 6 bases at J, with 19 bases in the middle. CDR3 loop: CSARAGKGGALEQYF. The sequenced CDR3 bases are TGCAGTGCTAGAGCAGGAAAGGGGGGGGCTCTCGAG.

Concerning this clone itself: The CDR3 goes on 3 residues after the read ends, and that part is filled in from the germline J gene. V gene TRBV5-1 combines with J gene TRBJ2-7; D unclear. There are 13 residues in the CDR3. Trimming left V 0 bases short and J 6 bases short, with 10 bases between. CDR1 and CDR2 from the germline V gene are SGHRS and YFSETQ. The CDR3 region is CASSLVVGSEQYF. The DNA read from the CDR3 is TGCGCCAGCAGCTTGGTGGTAGGGTCCGAG.

Notes on this clone: The CDR3 end falls 3 residues outside the read, so it is completed with the germline J gene. The chain recombines TRBV18 with TRBJ2-7, with 10 bases identical to TRBD1. Trimming removed 1 base from V and 5 bases from J; junction bases left unmatched: 8. CDR3 length: 16 residues. Germline CDR1 KGHSH, CDR2 LQKENI. The sequenced CDR3 bases are TGTGCCAGCTCACCACAAGTGACAGGGGGCCGGAACGAG. This translates into CASSPQVTGGRNE. The entire CDR3 protein is CASSPQVTGGRNEQYF.

The DNA read from the CDR3 is TGCAGTGCTAGAGAAGGAGCACAGGGTGGCCGTGAG. It encodes CSAREGAQGGRE. The CDR3 in its entirety is CSAREGAQGGREQFF. This sequence joins TRBV20-1 and TRBJ2-1, with D maybe TRBD1 (6 bases). With the read ending 3 residues before the CDR3 end, the germline J gene is used to fill in that end. V lost 0 bases and J 9 bases, leaving 18 bases between the germline ends. Looked up from germline, CDR1 is DFQATT and CDR2 is SNEGSKA (reference sequence). This CDR3 is 15 amino acids long.

The sequenced CDR3 bases are TGCAGTGCGCTAGCGGGAGGGAATGAG. Protein: CSALAGGNE. The entire CDR3 is CSALAGGNEQFF. V and J are TRBV20-1 and TRBJ2-1; 12 bases fit TRBD2. The CDR3 is cut off 3 residues early in the read; its end comes from the germline J gene. V gave up 6 bases and J gave up 7 bases; unmatched junction bases: 1. This CDR3 has 12 amino acids. CDR1 and CDR2 (germline): DFQATT, SNEGSKA (reference sequence).

As for this clone: The read stops 3 residues short of the end of the CDR3; the missing end is completed from the germline J gene. This chain links TRBV28 with TRBJ2-3; D uncertain. The CDR3 totals 15 residues. Germline CDR1 and CDR2: MDHEN and SYDVKM. V was shortened by 5 bases and J by 5 bases, with 17 bases between the two germline ends. CDR3 sequence reads: CASSQTGVTGDTQYF. CDR3 DNA, as far as it was read: TGTGCCAGCAGTCAGACCGGCGTAACGGGAGATACG.

Points on this clone: The DNA ends 3 residues before the CDR3 does, and the rest of the CDR3 is filled in from the germline J gene. The chain carries TRBV2 and TRBJ2-3, with 9 bases identical to TRBD2. The trim removed 6 bases at V and 1 base at J, leaving 5 bases unmatched. The V gene's germline CDR1 is SNHLY and CDR2 FYNNEI. The CDR3 loop spans 15 amino acids. The CDR3: CASRVTSGRTDTQYF. The CDR3 DNA, read in part, is TGTGCCAGCAGGGTGACTAGCGGACGCACAGATACG.

Turning to this clone: Read coverage stops 3 residues before the CDR3 terminus; the germline J gene supplies the remainder. The chain combines TRBV20-1 with TRBJ2-1, with 7 bases matching TRBD2. The V segment lost 3 bases and the J segment 7 bases; nucleotides outside the gene matches: 12. This CDR3 is 15 amino acids long. Germline values: CDR1 DFQATT, CDR2 SNEGSKA (reference sequence). This CDR3 is CSASLEGGRRNEQFF. The DNA read from the CDR3 is TGCAGTGCTAGCCTCGAGGGCGGGAGACGAAATGAG.

A note on this clone: The sequence runs out 3 residues before the end of the CDR3; the remainder is reconstructed from the germline J gene. The V and J genes are TRBV20-1 and TRBJ2-1, with TRBD1 matching over 8 bases. The CDR3 is 17 residues long. Germline trimming cut 0 bases from V and 7 bases from J; bases unmatched to any gene: 14. CDR1 and CDR2 from the germline V gene are DFQATT and SNEGSKA (reference sequence). Partial CDR3 DNA: TGCAGTGCTAGAGACCCCGGATACGGGACAGGTGAGAATGAG. Its protein is CSARDPGYGTGENE. The whole CDR3 sequence reads CSARDPGYGTGENEQFF.

A note on this clone: The read is 3 residues too short to cover the CDR3 end, so that end is filled in from the germline J gene. The chain carries TRBV6-2 or TRBV6-3 and TRBJ1-5, with D tentatively TRBD1 (6 bases). Germline assignment: CDR1 MNHEY and CDR2 SVGEGT. Trimming pared 2 bases from V and 1 base from J, leaving 9 bases between. The CDR3 extends over 15 amino acids. The sequenced CDR3 bases are TGTGCCAGCAGTTACGGCAGGGGAAGCAATCAGCCC. Protein sequence: CASSYGRGSNQP. In full, the CDR3 is CASSYGRGSNQPQHF.

As concerns this clone: The read ends 3 residues before the CDR3 terminus; that terminus is restored from the germline J gene. The chain has TRBV18 and TRBJ1-6; D is uncertain. The V end was cut by 2 bases, the J end by 0 bases, with 11 bases between. The CDR3 has 17 residues. Germline V lookup: CDR1 KGHSH, CDR2 LQKENI. The part of the CDR3 DNA that was read is TGTGCCAGCTCACCAGAACGCGTGAGCTCCTATAATTCACCC. Translation: CASSPERVSSYNSP. The entire CDR3 protein is CASSPERVSSYNSPLHF.